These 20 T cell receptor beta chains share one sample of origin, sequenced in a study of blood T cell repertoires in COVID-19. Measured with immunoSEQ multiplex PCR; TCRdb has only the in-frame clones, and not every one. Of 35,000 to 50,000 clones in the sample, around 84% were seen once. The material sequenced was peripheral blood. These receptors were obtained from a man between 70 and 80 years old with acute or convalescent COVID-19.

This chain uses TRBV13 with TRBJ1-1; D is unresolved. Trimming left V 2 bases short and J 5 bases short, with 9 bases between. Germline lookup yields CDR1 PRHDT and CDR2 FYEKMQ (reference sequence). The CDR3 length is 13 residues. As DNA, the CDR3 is TGTGCCAGCAGCTTACGGGGTGTGACTGAAGCTTTCTTT. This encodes CASSLRGVTEAFF.

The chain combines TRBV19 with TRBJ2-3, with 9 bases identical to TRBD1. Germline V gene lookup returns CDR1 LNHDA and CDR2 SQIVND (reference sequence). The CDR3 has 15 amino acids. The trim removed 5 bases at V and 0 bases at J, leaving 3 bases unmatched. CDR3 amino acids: CASSAGTGSTDTQYF. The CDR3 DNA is TGTGCCAGTAGTGCAGGGACAGGGAGCACAGATACGCAGTATTTT.

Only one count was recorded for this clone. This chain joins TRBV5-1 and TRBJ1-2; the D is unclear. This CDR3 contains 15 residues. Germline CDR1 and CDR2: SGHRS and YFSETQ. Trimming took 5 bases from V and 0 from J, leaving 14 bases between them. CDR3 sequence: CASRLRYQSNYGYTF. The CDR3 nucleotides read TGCGCCAGCAGGTTACGTTACCAGTCTAACTATGGCTACACCTTC.

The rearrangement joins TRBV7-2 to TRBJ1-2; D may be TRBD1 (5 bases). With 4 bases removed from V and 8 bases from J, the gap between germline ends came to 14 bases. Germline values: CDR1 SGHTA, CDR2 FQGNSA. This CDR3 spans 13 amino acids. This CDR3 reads CASSSGRMGGYTF. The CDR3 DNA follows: TGTGCCAGCAGCTCAGGGCGGATGGGGGGCTACACCTTC.

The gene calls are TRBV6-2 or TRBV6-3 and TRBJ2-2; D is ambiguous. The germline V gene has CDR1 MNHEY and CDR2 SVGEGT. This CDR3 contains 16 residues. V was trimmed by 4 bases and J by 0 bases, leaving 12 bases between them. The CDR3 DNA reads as TGTGCCAGCAGTTTCCTCGGCGGCTCGAACACCGGGGAGCTGTTTTTT. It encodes CASSFLGGSNTGELFF.

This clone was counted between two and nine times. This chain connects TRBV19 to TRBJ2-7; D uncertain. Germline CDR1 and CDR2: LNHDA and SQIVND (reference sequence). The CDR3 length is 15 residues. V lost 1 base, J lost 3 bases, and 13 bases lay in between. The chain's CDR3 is CASSIAVREYYEQYF. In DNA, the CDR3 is TGTGCCAGTAGTATAGCGGTGAGAGAATACTACGAGCAGTACTTC. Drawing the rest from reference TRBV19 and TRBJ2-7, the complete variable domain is DGGITQSPKYLFRKEGQNVTLSCEQNLNHDAMYWYRQDPGQGLRLIYYSQIVNDFQKGDIAEGYSVSREKKESFPLTVTSAQKNPTAFYLCASSIAVREYYEQYFGPGTRLTVT.

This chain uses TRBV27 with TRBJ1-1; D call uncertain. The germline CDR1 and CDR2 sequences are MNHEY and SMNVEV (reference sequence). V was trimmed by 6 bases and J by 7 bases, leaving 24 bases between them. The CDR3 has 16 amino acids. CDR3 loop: CASRDHLGLRNGEAFF. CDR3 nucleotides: TGTGCCAGCAGAGACCATCTAGGACTTAGGAATGGTGAAGCTTTCTTT.

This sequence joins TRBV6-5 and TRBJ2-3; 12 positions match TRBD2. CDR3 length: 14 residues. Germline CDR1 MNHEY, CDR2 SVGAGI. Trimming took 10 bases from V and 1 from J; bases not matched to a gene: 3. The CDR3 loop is CATRLAGGTDTQYF. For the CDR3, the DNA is TGTGCCACCCGACTAGCGGGAGGCACAGATACGCAGTATTTT.

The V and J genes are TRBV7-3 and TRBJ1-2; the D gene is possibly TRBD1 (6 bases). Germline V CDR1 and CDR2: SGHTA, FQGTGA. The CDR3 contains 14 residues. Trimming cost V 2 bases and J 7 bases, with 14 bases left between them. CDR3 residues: CASSLGWTDAGYTF. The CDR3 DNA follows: TGTGCCAGCAGCTTAGGGTGGACAGACGCTGGCTACACCTTC.

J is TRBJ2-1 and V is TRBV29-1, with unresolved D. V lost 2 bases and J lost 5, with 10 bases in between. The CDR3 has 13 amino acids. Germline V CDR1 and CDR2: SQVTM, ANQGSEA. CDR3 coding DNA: TGCAGCGTTGAATCCCAGACAAACAATGAGCAGTTCTTC. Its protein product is CSVESQTNNEQFF.

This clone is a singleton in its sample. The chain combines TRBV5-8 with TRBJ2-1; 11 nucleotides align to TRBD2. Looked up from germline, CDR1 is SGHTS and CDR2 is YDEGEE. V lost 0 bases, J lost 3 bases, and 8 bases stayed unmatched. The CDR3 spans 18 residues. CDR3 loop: CASSLDQKLAGDYNEQFF. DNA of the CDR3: TGTGCCAGCAGCTTGGATCAAAAACTAGCGGGAGACTACAATGAGCAGTTCTTC.

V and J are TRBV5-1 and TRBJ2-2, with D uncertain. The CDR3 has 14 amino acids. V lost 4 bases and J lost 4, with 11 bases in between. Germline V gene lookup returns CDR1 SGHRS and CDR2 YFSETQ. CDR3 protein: CASSPEATTGELFF. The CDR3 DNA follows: TGCGCCAGCAGCCCTGAAGCTACCACCGGGGAGCTGTTTTTT.

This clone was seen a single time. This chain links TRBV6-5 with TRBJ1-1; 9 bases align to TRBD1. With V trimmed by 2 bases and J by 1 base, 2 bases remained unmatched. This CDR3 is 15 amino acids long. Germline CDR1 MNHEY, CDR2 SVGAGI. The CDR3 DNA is TGTGCCAGCAGTTACCGGGGACAGGGGAACACTGAAGCTTTCTTT. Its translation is CASSYRGQGNTEAFF.

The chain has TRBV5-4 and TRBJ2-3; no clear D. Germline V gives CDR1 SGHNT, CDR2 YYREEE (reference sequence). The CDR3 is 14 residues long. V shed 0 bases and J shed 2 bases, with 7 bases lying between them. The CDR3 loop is CASSLAPLTDTQYF. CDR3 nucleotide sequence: TGTGCCAGCAGCTTGGCCCCCCTCACAGATACGCAGTATTTT.

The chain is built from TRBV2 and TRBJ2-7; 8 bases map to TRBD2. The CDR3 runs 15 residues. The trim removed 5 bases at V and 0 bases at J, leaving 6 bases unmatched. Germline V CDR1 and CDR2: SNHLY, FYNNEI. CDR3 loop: CASSTERGSSYEQYF. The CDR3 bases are TGTGCCAGCAGTACCGAGCGGGGGAGCTCCTACGAGCAGTACTTC.

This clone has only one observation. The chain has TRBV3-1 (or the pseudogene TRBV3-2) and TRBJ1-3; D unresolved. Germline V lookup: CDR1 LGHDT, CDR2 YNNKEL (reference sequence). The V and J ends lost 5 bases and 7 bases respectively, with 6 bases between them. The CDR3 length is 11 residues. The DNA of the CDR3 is TGTGCCAGCAGCTCTCCGAACACCATATATTTT. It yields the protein CASSSPNTIYF.

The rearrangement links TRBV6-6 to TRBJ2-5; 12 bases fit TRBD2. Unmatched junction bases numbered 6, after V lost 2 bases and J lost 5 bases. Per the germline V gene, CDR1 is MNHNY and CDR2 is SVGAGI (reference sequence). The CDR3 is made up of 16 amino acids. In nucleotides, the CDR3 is TGTGCCAGCAGTTACACGCTAGCGGGAGGGACGGAGACCCAGTACTTC. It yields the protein CASSYTLAGGTETQYF.

CDR3 protein: CASNEVGNTIYF. CDR3 coding DNA: TGTGCCAGCAATGAGGTGGGAAACACCATATATTTT. The V gene is TRBV5-8, the J gene TRBJ1-3, with D uncertain. CDR1 and CDR2 (germline): SGHTS, YDEGEE. V was cut by 6 bases and J by 4 bases, with 8 bases left in between. The CDR3 loop spans 12 amino acids. Drawing the rest from reference TRBV5-8 and TRBJ1-3, the complete variable domain is EAGVTQSPTHLIKTRGQQATLRCSPISGHTSVYWYQQALGLGLQFLLWYDEGEERNRGNFPPRFSGRQFPNYSSELNVNALELEDSALYLCASNEVGNTIYFGEGSWLTVV.

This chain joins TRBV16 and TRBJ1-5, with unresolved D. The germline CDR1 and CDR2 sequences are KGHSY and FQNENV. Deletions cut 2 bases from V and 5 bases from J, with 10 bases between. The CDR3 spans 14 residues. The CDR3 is CASSQGRGDQPQHF. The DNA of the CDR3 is TGTGCCAGCAGCCAAGGACGGGGAGATCAGCCCCAGCATTTT.

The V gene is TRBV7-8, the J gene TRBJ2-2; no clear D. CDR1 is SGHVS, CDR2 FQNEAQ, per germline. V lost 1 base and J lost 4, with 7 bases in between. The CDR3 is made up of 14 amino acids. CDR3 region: CASSLGSPTGELFF. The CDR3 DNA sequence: TGTGCCAGCAGCTTAGGGAGTCCCACCGGGGAGCTGTTTTTT.